This T cell receptor beta chain derives from a study of T-cell memory formation after mild COVID-19. MiXCR, applied by TCRdb to the 5' RACE reads, yields one record per CDR3 protein. In the table there are under 550,000 distinct CDR3 sequences, 15% to 20% of which are singletons. After removal of 0 bases from V and 1 base from J, the junction contained 6 bases not matched to a gene. The CDR3 sequence is 17 residues long. Germline lookup yields CDR1 MGHRA and CDR2 YSYEKL. The origin of this receptor is an adult woman who had mild COVID-19 (a few samples of this study predate the infection). Cell type and time point are not known. The chain employs TRBV4-1 and TRBJ1-3, with TRBD1 matching 7 bases. The sample was PBMCs or a T cell subset sorted from them (not recorded which). The CDR3 region has the DNA TGCGCCAGCAGCCAAGACAGGACAGGAGGGTCTGGAAACACCATATATTTT. Its translation is CASSQDRTGGSGNTIYF.